This note documents a single T cell receptor beta chain sequence. The sample comes from a study of blood T cell repertoires in COVID-19. Study-level background: Sample material is recorded as cDNA or gDNA derived from T cells, B-cell-depleted T cells, or PBMCs.

As handled by the study authors: Scientists estimated how many nucleated cells there were by amplifying reference gene primers. Sequencing was performed with immunoSEQ multiplex PCR; in TCRdb, only in-frame clones are kept and a portion is missing. The DNA was the basis for D and trimming; V, J and clone size are from that table. The sample yields around 280,000 clones, about 88% seen once. The CDR3 loop spans 15 amino acids. V and J are TRBV21-1 and TRBJ1-3; TRBD1 reflects the table's D call only, with no check against the DNA. TRBV21-1 is a listed pseudogene. Material: peripheral blood. The origin of this receptor is a woman aged 25 to 45 with COVID-19, enrolled during active disease. CDR3 DNA sequence: TGTGCCAGCATTCCCCCCACAGGGACGGGAAACACCATATATTTT. Protein product: CASIPPTGTGNTIYF.